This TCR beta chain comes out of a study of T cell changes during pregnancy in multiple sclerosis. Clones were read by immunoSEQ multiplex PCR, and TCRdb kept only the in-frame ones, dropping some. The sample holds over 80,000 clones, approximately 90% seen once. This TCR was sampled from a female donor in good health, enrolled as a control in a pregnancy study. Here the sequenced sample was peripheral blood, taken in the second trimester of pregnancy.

The DNA of the CDR3 is TGTGCCAGCAGCCTCGGACTATCCCAGTACTTC. Translating it yields CASSLGLSQYF. The V gene is TRBV11-2, the J gene TRBJ2-5; a possible D gene is TRBD2 (6 bases). The length of the CDR3 is 11 residues. Trimming cost V 5 bases and J 9 bases, with 10 bases left between them. Germline V gene lookup returns CDR1 SGHAT and CDR2 FQNNGV.